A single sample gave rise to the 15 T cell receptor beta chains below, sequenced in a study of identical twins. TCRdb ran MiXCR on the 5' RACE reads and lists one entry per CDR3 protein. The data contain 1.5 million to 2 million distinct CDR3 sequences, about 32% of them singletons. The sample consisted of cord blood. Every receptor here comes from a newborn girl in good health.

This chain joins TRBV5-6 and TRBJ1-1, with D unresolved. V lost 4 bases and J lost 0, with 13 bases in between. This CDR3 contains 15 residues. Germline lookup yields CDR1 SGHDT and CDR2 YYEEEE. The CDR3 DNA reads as TGTGCCAGCAGCCCCTTAAGGACGGTGAACACTGAAGCTTTCTTT. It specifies CASSPLRTVNTEAFF.

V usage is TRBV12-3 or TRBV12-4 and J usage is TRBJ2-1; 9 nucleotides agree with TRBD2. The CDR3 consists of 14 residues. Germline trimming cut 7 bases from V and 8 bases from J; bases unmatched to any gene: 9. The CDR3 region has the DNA TGTGCCAGCAATCCAACTAGCGGGTCATATGAGCAGTTCTTC. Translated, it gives CASNPTSGSYEQFF.

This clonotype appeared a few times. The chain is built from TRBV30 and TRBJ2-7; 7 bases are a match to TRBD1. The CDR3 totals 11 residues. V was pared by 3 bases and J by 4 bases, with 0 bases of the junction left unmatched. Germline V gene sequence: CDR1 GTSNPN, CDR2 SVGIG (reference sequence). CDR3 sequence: CAWRTGYEQYF. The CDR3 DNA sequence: TGTGCCTGGAGGACAGGGTACGAGCAGTACTTC.

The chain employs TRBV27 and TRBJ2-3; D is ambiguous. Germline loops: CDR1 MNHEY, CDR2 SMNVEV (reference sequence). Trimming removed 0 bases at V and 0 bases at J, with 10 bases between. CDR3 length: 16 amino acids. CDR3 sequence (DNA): TGTGCCAGCAGTTTATCAACAGCCCCTAGCACAGATACGCAGTATTTT. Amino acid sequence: CASSLSTAPSTDTQYF.

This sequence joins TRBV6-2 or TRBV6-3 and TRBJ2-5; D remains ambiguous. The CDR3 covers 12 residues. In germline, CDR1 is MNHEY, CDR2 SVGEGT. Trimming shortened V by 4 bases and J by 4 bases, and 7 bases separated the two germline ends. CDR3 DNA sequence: TGTGCCAGCAGTTTCGTTCGAGAGACCCAGTACTTC. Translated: CASSFVRETQYF.

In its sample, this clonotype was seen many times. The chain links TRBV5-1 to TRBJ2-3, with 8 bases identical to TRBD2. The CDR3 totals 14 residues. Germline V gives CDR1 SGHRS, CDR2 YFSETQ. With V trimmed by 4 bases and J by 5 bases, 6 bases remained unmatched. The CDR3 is CASSPGTRGDTQYF. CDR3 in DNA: TGCGCCAGCAGCCCTGGGACTAGAGGAGATACGCAGTATTTT. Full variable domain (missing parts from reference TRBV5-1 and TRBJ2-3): KAGVTQTPRYLIKTRGQQVTLSCSPISGHRSVSWYQQTPGQGLQFLFEYFSETQRNKGNFPGRFSGRQFSNSRSEMNVSTLELGDSALYLCASSPGTRGDTQYFGPGTRLTVL.

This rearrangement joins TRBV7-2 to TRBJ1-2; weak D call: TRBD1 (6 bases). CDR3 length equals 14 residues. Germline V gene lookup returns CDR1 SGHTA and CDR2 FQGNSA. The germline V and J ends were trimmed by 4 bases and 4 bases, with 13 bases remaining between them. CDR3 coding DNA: TGTGCCAGCAGCTGGCGGGGGCAGACCTATGGCTACACCTTC. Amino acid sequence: CASSWRGQTYGYTF.

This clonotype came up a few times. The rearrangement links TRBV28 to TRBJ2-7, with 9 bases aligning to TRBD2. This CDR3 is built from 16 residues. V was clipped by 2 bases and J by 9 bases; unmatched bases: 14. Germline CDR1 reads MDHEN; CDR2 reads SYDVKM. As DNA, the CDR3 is TGTGCCAGCAGTTTACGGCCGGGACTAGCTCCTCCTCGGCAGTACTTC. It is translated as CASSLRPGLAPPRQYF.

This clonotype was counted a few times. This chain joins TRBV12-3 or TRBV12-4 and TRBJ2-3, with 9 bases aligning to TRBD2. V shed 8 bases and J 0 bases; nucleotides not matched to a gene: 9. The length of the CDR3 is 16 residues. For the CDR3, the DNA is TGTGCCAGCGGGGGCGCGACTAGCGGCAGCACAGATACGCAGTATTTT. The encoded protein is CASGGATSGSTDTQYF.

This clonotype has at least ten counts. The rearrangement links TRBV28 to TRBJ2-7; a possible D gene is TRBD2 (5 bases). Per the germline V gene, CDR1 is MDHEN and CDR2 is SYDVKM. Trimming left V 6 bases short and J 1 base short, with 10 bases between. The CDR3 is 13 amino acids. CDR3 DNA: TGTGCCAGCAGCGAGGGCCTTTCCTACGAGCAGTACTTC. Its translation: CASSEGLSYEQYF.

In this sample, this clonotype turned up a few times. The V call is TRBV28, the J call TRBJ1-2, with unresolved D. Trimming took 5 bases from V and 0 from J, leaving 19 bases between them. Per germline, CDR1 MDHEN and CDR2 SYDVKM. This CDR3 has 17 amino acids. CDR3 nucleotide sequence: TGTGCCAGCAGTCCACAATGGTTGGGCCGGACTAACTATGGCTACACCTTC. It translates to CASSPQWLGRTNYGYTF.

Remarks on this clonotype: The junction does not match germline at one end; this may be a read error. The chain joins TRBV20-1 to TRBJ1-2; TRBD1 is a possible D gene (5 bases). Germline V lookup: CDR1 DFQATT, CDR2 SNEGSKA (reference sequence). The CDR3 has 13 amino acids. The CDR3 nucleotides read TGCAGTGCCCCTGGGGGAGATAACTATAGCTACACCTTC. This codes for CSAPGGDNYSYTF.

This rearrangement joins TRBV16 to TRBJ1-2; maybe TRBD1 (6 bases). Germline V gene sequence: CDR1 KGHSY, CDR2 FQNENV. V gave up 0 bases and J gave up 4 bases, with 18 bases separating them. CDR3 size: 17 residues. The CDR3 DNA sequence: TGTGCCAGCAGCCAATCGCTGCAGGGGTCCTCTAGCTATGGCTACACCTTC. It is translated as CASSQSLQGSSSYGYTF.

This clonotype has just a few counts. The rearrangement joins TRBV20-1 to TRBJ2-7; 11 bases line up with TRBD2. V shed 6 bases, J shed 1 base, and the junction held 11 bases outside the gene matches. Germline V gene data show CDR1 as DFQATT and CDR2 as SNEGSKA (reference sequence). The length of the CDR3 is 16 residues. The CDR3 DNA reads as TGCAGTGCACCCCGTCAGGGGACTAGCGGTTCCTACGAGCAGTACTTC. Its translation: CSAPRQGTSGSYEQYF.

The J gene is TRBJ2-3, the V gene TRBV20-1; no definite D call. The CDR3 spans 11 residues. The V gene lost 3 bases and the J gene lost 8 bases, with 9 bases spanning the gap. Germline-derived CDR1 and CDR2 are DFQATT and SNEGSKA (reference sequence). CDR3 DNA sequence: TGCAGTGCTAGTATGGGGTCTACGCAGTATTTT. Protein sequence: CSASMGSTQYF.